The 29 T cell receptor beta chains given below trace back to one sample, sequenced in a study of beta chain features in type 1 diabetes (dated 2018 in TCRdb). The library was prepared using the immunoSEQ multiplex PCR assay. The entire amount of isolated RNA was reverse transcribed using the High Capacity cDNA Reverse Transcription Kit, so the sequenced TCRB transcripts were expressed ones. Entries here come from immuneACCESS through TCRdb and include only in-frame sequences with V and J called. Some clones fail to appear in such tables; in the studies checked, an unresolved V gene covers under half of the shortfall, and the cause of the remainder is unknown. The sample table lists 620,000 or so clones, about a sixth of them with a count of one. The biggest ten clones account for approximately 0.099% of the sample. Sample: naive CD4+ T cells from blood. The cell subset or site label for this specimen denotes: true naive CD4+ T cells. The receptors here all came from a man aged 18 to 30 in good health.

This chain links TRBV14 with TRBJ2-5, with D possibly matching TRBD2 (6 bases). Germline-derived CDR1 and CDR2 are SGHDN and FVKESK. The CDR3 is 19 amino acids. V shed 1 base and J shed 4 bases, with 25 bases lying between them. The CDR3: CASSQAVRREVPDRETQYF. The CDR3 nucleotides read TGTGCCAGCAGCCAAGCGGTTCGGAGGGAGGTGCCCGATCGAGAGACCCAGTACTTC.

This clone was observed a single time. The chain carries TRBV28 and TRBJ2-4; D is ambiguous. Germline V gene sequence: CDR1 MDHEN, CDR2 SYDVKM. The CDR3 covers 17 residues. Trimming left V 6 bases short and J 0 bases short, with 18 bases between. CDR3 protein: CASRTMAGNLAKNIQYF. CDR3 DNA: TGTGCCAGCAGAACCATGGCAGGAAATCTAGCCAAAAACATTCAGTACTTC.

The V and J genes are TRBV15 and TRBJ2-1; no firm D call. CDR1 is LNHNV and CDR2 is YYDKDF in the germline V gene (reference sequence). The CDR3 is 17 residues long. With 1 base removed from V and 0 bases from J, the gap between germline ends came to 13 bases. Here the CDR3 reads CATSRGDVSPSYNEQFF. The CDR3 DNA reads as TGTGCCACCAGCAGAGGTGACGTTTCCCCCTCCTACAATGAGCAGTTCTTC.

V usage is TRBV28 and J usage is TRBJ2-7; D may correspond to TRBD1 or TRBD2 (6 bases each). V was shortened by 5 bases and J by 3 bases, with 14 bases between the two germline ends. The germline V gene has CDR1 MDHEN and CDR2 SYDVKM. CDR3 size: 14 residues. The DNA for the CDR3 is TGTGCCAGCAGTCGGGGGCCGTGGGGCTACGAGCAGTACTTC. It is translated as CASSRGPWGYEQYF. Together with reference TRBV28 and TRBJ2-7, the CDR3 gives the full variable domain: DVKVTQSSRYLVKRTGEKVFLECVQDMDHENMFWYRQDPGLGLRLIYFSYDVKMKEKGDIPEGYSVSREKKERFSLILESASTNQTSMYLCASSRGPWGYEQYFGPGTRLTVT.

This clone was counted between two and nine times. The V and J genes are TRBV10-3 and TRBJ2-7; 13 bases map to TRBD2. The CDR3 runs to 16 residues. The V segment lost 3 bases and the J segment 5 bases; nucleotides outside the gene matches: 7. In germline, CDR1 is ENHRY, CDR2 SYGVKD. CDR3 DNA: TGTGCCATCAGTGATGGGACTAGCGGGAAACGACACGAGCAGTACTTC. Its translation is CAISDGTSGKRHEQYF.

This chain connects TRBV9 to TRBJ2-2, with 10 bases aligning to TRBD2. Germline V gene lookup returns CDR1 SGDLS and CDR2 YYNGEE. Unmatched junction bases numbered 2, after V lost 2 bases and J lost 4 bases. The CDR3 is made up of 15 amino acids. The CDR3 coding sequence is TGTGCCAGCAGCGTGGGGACTAGCGCCACCGGGGAGCTGTTTTTT. Translated: CASSVGTSATGELFF.

The CDR3: CASIQASTLNQPQHF. CDR3 in DNA: TGTGCCAGCATCCAAGCTTCTACCTTGAATCAGCCCCAGCATTTT. The chain is built from TRBV6-1 and TRBJ1-5; no reliable D call. CDR3 length equals 15 residues. The V end was cut by 7 bases, the J end by 4 bases, with 17 bases between. In germline, CDR1 is MNHNS, CDR2 SASEGT.

The chain joins TRBV5-6 to TRBJ1-6, with D possibly being TRBD1 (5 bases). The germline gives CDR1 SGHDT, CDR2 YYEEEE. The CDR3 loop spans 15 amino acids. V was trimmed by 2 bases and J by 6 bases, leaving 12 bases between them. CDR3 coding DNA: TGTGCCAGCAGCTTTCGCAGGGATGGTAATTCACCCCTCCACTTT. It translates to CASSFRRDGNSPLHF. Drawing the rest from reference TRBV5-6 and TRBJ1-6, the complete variable domain is DAGVTQSPTHLIKTRGQQVTLRCSPKSGHDTVSWYQQALGQGPQFIFQYYEEEERQRGNFPDRFSGHQFPNYSSELNVNALLLGDSALYLCASSFRRDGNSPLHFGNGTRLTVT.

This chain connects TRBV6-6 to TRBJ1-1; TRBD1 might be the D (6 bases). This CDR3 spans 16 amino acids. Germline lookup yields CDR1 MNHNY and CDR2 SVGAGI (reference sequence). With 6 bases removed from V and 3 bases from J, the gap between germline ends came to 20 bases. CDR3 protein: CASRKGGATIDTEAFF. CDR3 in DNA: TGTGCCAGCAGAAAGGGGGGGGCAACGATCGACACTGAAGCTTTCTTT.

This clone was detected only a few times. The rearrangement links TRBV25-1 to TRBJ1-5, with 7 bases aligning to TRBD1. This CDR3 has 14 residues. The germline CDR1 and CDR2 sequences are MGHDK and SYGVNS. V was clipped by 5 bases and J by 2 bases; unmatched bases: 3. The CDR3 loop is CASSQQGRNQPQHF. In nucleotides, the CDR3 is TGTGCCAGCAGTCAACAGGGGCGCAATCAGCCCCAGCATTTT.

The chain couples TRBV18 to TRBJ1-1; no reliable D call. The CDR3 contains 13 residues. The ends were cut back, 3 bases at V and 1 base at J, with 6 bases in the middle. CDR1 is KGHSH and CDR2 is LQKENI in the germline V gene. CDR3 nucleotide sequence: TGTGCCAGCTCACCCAAAGCGAACACTGAAGCTTTCTTT. As protein: CASSPKANTEAFF.

The V and J genes are TRBV19 and TRBJ2-4, with 10 positions matching TRBD1. V trimming: 4 bases; J trimming: 1 base; junction bases outside the gene matches: 7. Germline assignment: CDR1 LNHDA and CDR2 SQIVND (reference sequence). This CDR3 is 17 amino acids long. In DNA, the CDR3 is TGTGCCAGTAGTACCGGGACAGGGGTGAAGGCCAAAAACATTCAGTACTTC. It yields the protein CASSTGTGVKAKNIQYF.

The chain links TRBV5-1 to TRBJ2-7; D unclear. Germline values: CDR1 SGHRS, CDR2 YFSETQ. This CDR3 has 13 residues. Trimming took off 1 base at V and 3 bases at J, with 8 bases between the two ends. The CDR3 reads CASSLRRNYEQYF. The CDR3, as DNA: TGCGCCAGCAGCTTGCGCAGAAACTACGAGCAGTACTTC.

This clone was found a few times. This chain connects TRBV11-2 to TRBJ2-7; unclear D gene. Trimming removed 4 bases from V and 4 bases from J, with 8 bases in between. The CDR3 is 12 residues long. CDR1 and CDR2 from the germline V gene are SGHAT and FQNNGV. CDR3 sequence: CASSWSGYEQYF. The DNA for the CDR3 is TGTGCCAGCAGCTGGAGTGGGTACGAGCAGTACTTC.

The rearrangement uses TRBV23-1 and TRBJ2-1; D may correspond to TRBD1 or TRBD2 (6 bases each). Being an ORF, TRBV23-1 has a function that is uncertain. Trimming took 4 bases from V and 1 from J, leaving 11 bases between them. The CDR3 length is 15 residues. CDR3 nucleotides: TGCGCCAGCAGTCGGGGGGCTTTTTCCTACAATGAGCAGTTCTTC. Amino acid sequence: CASSRGAFSYNEQFF.

The chain links TRBV11-3 to TRBJ2-2; D is undetermined. The V gene's germline CDR1 is SGHNT and CDR2 YENEEA. With 4 bases removed from V and 4 bases from J, the gap between germline ends came to 10 bases. The length of the CDR3 is 14 residues. DNA for the CDR3: TGTGCCAGCAGCTCGCGTTCCGGCACCGGGGAGCTGTTTTTT. As protein: CASSSRSGTGELFF.

This chain links TRBV5-1 with TRBJ2-6; D is uncertain. Germline loops: CDR1 SGHRS, CDR2 YFSETQ. The V end was cut by 0 bases, the J end by 6 bases, with 13 bases between. The CDR3 is 16 amino acids. The CDR3 spells CASSLAGPPTANVLTF. CDR3 DNA: TGCGCCAGCAGCTTGGCCGGGCCCCCGACGGCCAACGTCCTGACTTTC. Based on the CDR3 plus reference TRBV5-1 and TRBJ2-6, the full variable domain is KAGVTQTPRYLIKTRGQQVTLSCSPISGHRSVSWYQQTPGQGLQFLFEYFSETQRNKGNFPGRFSGRQFSNSRSEMNVSTLELGDSALYLCASSLAGPPTANVLTFGAGSRLTVL.

The CDR3 sequence: CAISTDRVLYEQYF. CDR3 nucleotides: TGTGCCATCAGCACCGACAGGGTTTTATACGAGCAGTACTTC. V usage is TRBV10-3 and J usage is TRBJ2-7; 7 positions match TRBD1. The CDR3 is 14 residues long. Trimming cost V 6 bases and J 4 bases; bases outside gene matches: 9. Germline assignment: CDR1 ENHRY and CDR2 SYGVKD.

The chain carries TRBV4-1 and TRBJ2-1; 7 bases are shared with TRBD2. The length of the CDR3 is 17 residues. After removal of 1 base from V and 3 bases from J, the junction contained 9 bases not matched to a gene. Germline CDR1 and CDR2: MGHRA and YSYEKL. The CDR3 nucleotides are TGCGCCAGCAGCCAAGGGCGGGCTAGCGGCATCTACAATGAGCAGTTCTTC. This translates into CASSQGRASGIYNEQFF.

This clone appeared a few times. V and J are TRBV6-1 and TRBJ2-3; maybe TRBD1 (6 bases). CDR1 MNHNS and CDR2 SASEGT come from the germline V gene. This CDR3 spans 15 amino acids. Trimming removed 6 bases from V and 2 bases from J, with 15 bases in between. The CDR3 nucleotides read TGTGCCAGCAGACCTGACAGGATCCCCACAGATACGCAGTATTTT. Encoded protein: CASRPDRIPTDTQYF.

This clone was counted only a few times. The junction differs from germline at one of its ends, possibly a read error. V and J are TRBV7-7 and TRBJ2-3, with 9 bases fitting TRBD2. CDR3 length equals 15 residues. Germline values: CDR1 SSHAT, CDR2 FNYEAQ (reference sequence). The CDR3 nucleotides are TGTGCTAGCAGCTTAACAGCGGGGGGACTGGATACGCAGTATTTT. This translates into CASSLTAGGLDTQYF.

The genes are TRBV4-3 and TRBJ1-1, with D uncertain. There are 16 residues in the CDR3. CDR1 and CDR2 from the germline V gene are LGHNA and YSLEER. The V gene lost 1 base and the J gene lost 1 base, with 13 bases spanning the gap. The CDR3 sequence: CASSQGATGWNTEAFF. Written as DNA, the CDR3 is TGCGCCAGCAGCCAAGGCGCTACGGGGTGGAACACTGAAGCTTTCTTT.

The CDR3 DNA reads TGCAGCGTTGTGACCGGGACAGGGATGGATGAGCAGTTCTTC. Protein: CSVVTGTGMDEQFF. J is TRBJ2-1 and V is TRBV29-1; TRBD1 agrees at 9 bases. Germline assignment: CDR1 SQVTM and CDR2 ANQGSEA. Unmatched junction bases numbered 9, after V lost 4 bases and J lost 8 bases. The CDR3 spans 14 residues.

The chain uses TRBV4-2 and TRBJ1-2, with TRBD1 as a possible D gene (5 bases). This CDR3 spans 13 amino acids. Trimming shortened V by 4 bases and J by 14 bases, and 20 bases separated the two germline ends. Germline V CDR1 and CDR2: LGHNA, YNFKEQ. CDR3 DNA sequence: TGTGCCAGCAGCCCCCTCCTGACAGACCTGGGGACCTTC. Protein sequence: CASSPLLTDLGTF.

The genes are TRBV10-3 and TRBJ2-2, with 7 bases identical to TRBD2. Germline V gives CDR1 ENHRY, CDR2 SYGVKD. Trimming removed 8 bases from V and 5 bases from J; junction bases left unmatched: 11. This CDR3 is built from 15 residues. In DNA form, the CDR3 reads TGTGCCATCGGCGGGACTTCCGGGAGGACCGGGGAGCTGTTTTTT. Its protein is CAIGGTSGRTGELFF.

J is TRBJ2-1 and V is TRBV19, with TRBD1 matching 11 bases. The CDR3 is made up of 14 amino acids. Per the germline V gene, CDR1 is LNHDA and CDR2 is SQIVND (reference sequence). The V segment lost 7 bases and the J segment 9 bases; nucleotides outside the gene matches: 8. CDR3 amino acids: CASNSGQGVGEQFF. The DNA of the CDR3 is TGTGCCAGTAACTCGGGACAGGGGGTGGGTGAGCAGTTCTTC.

The chain employs TRBV7-2 and TRBJ2-7; no clear D gene. This CDR3 is 14 amino acids long. V lost 5 bases to trimming and J lost 1 base, with 12 bases between them. The germline CDR1 and CDR2 sequences are SGHTA and FQGNSA. The CDR3 here is CASSPQFRSYEQYF. The CDR3 nucleotides are TGTGCCAGCAGCCCGCAGTTTAGGTCCTACGAGCAGTACTTC.

This clone has more than one count but fewer than ten. The J gene is TRBJ2-3, the V gene TRBV28, with D unclear. Trimming pared 3 bases from V and 2 bases from J, leaving 12 bases between. There are 15 residues in the CDR3. Germline V gives CDR1 MDHEN, CDR2 SYDVKM. The CDR3, as DNA: TGTGCCAGCAGTTTTTCTGGCGGCTACACAGATACGCAGTATTTT. Translating it yields CASSFSGGYTDTQYF.

This clone was detected a few times. The chain couples TRBV5-1 to TRBJ2-3, with 16 nucleotides matching TRBD2. The CDR3 spans 20 residues. The V and J ends lost 2 bases and 4 bases, in that order; junction bases with no gene match: 13. The germline CDR1 and CDR2 sequences are SGHRS and YFSETQ. CDR3 DNA sequence: TGCGCCAGCAGCTTAACGCCGGGACTAGCGGGAGGGCCGACCCCAGATACGCAGTATTTT. Protein sequence: CASSLTPGLAGGPTPDTQYF.